A single sample gave rise to the 29 T cell receptor beta chains below, sequenced in a study of T cell changes during pregnancy in multiple sclerosis. Libraries were prepared by immunoSEQ multiplex PCR; TCRdb keeps only in-frame clonotypes and omits some of them. There are 37,000 or so clones in the sample; 89% occur only once, and roughly 0.5% lies in the top ten. This sample comprised CD4+ T cells from peripheral blood mononuclear cells, obtained in the first trimester of pregnancy. The receptors stem from a female donor with multiple sclerosis, enrolled in a pregnancy study.

In this sample, this clone turned up once. The CDR3 protein is CASSWGLAGPNEQYF. The CDR3 DNA is TGTGCCAGCAGTTGGGGGTTAGCGGGACCTAACGAGCAGTACTTC. The chain links TRBV6-5 to TRBJ2-7; 8 bases fit TRBD2. This CDR3 has 15 amino acids. V was pared by 4 bases and J by 5 bases, with 10 bases of the junction left unmatched. The germline CDR1 and CDR2 sequences are MNHEY and SVGAGI.

The V and J genes are TRBV15 and TRBJ2-1; 8 bases line up with TRBD2. Germline CDR1 is LNHNV and CDR2 is YYDKDF (reference sequence). The CDR3 is 16 amino acids. V shed 0 bases, J shed 5 bases, and the junction held 6 bases outside the gene matches. For the CDR3, the DNA is TGTGCCACCAGCAGAGATCGTGGGACTAGTCACAATGAGCAGTTCTTC. It is translated as CATSRDRGTSHNEQFF.

The chain combines TRBV9 with TRBJ2-7; the match to TRBD1 covers 10 bases. J was trimmed by 4 bases and V by 4 bases; bases with no gene match: 5. This CDR3 spans 14 amino acids. Germline CDR1 and CDR2: SGDLS and YYNGEE. The CDR3 sequence: CASSPRDRGYEQYF. The CDR3 DNA follows: TGTGCCAGCAGCCCTCGGGACAGGGGATACGAGCAGTACTTC.

The rearrangement uses TRBV2 and TRBJ2-7, with TRBD2 matching 8 bases. The CDR3 spans 14 residues. V gave up 3 bases and J gave up 4 bases; unmatched junction bases: 5. In germline, CDR1 is SNHLY, CDR2 FYNNEI. The CDR3 nucleotides are TGTGCCAGCAGTGATTGGAAGCGGGGGTACGAGCAGTACTTC. The encoded protein is CASSDWKRGYEQYF.

This chain uses TRBV4-1 with TRBJ1-2; D gene ambiguous. CDR1 and CDR2 from the germline V gene are MGHRA and YSYEKL. V was trimmed by 5 bases and J by 3 bases, leaving 13 bases between them. CDR3 size: 14 residues. The CDR3 sequence: CASSKGGRDYGYTF. Here the CDR3 DNA reads TGCGCCAGCAGCAAGGGAGGGAGGGACTATGGCTACACCTTC.

The chain joins TRBV6-1 to TRBJ2-3; TRBD1 matches 10 bases. Trimming at V came to 4 bases and at J to 4 bases, leaving 5 bases not matched to a gene. Germline V lookup: CDR1 MNHNS, CDR2 SASEGT. This CDR3 contains 15 residues. DNA for the CDR3: TGTGCCAGCAGTGGGGGAGGACAGGGGGCAGATACGCAGTATTTT. It codes for CASSGGGQGADTQYF.

The CDR3 coding sequence is TGCGCCAGCAGCTTGGATTCCCATGGAGGCGCTGAAAAACTGTTTTTT. Its protein product is CASSLDSHGGAEKLFF. The chain recombines TRBV5-1 with TRBJ1-4; the D is unclear. From germline, CDR1 is SGHRS and CDR2 YFSETQ. The ends were cut back, 0 bases at V and 7 bases at J, with 16 bases in the middle. The CDR3 extends over 16 amino acids.

The rearrangement uses TRBV18 and TRBJ2-6, with D possibly TRBD1 on 6 matching bases. V gave up 5 bases and J gave up 4 bases, with 12 bases separating them. Germline CDR1 and CDR2: KGHSH and LQKENI. The CDR3 totals 15 residues. In nucleotides, the CDR3 is TGTGCCAGCTCAGATCGGACAGACGGGGCCAACGTCCTGACTTTC. Protein sequence: CASSDRTDGANVLTF.

V is TRBV7-2 and J is TRBJ1-5; D unclear. Trimming removed 5 bases from V and 0 bases from J, with 17 bases in between. This CDR3 contains 17 residues. Germline V gene lookup returns CDR1 SGHTA and CDR2 FQGNSA. The CDR3 bases are TGTGCCAGCAGCCCCCACGGTCGTTCGTCTAGCAATCAGCCCCAGCATTTT. Translation gives CASSPHGRSSSNQPQHF.

The chain has TRBV7-9 and TRBJ1-2; D is perhaps TRBD1 (5 bases). The CDR3 loop spans 14 amino acids. Deletions cut 6 bases from V and 8 bases from J, with 19 bases between. In germline, CDR1 is SEHNR, CDR2 FQNEAQ (reference sequence). The CDR3 sequence: CASSHPQGAGGYTF. In DNA form, the CDR3 reads TGTGCCAGCAGTCACCCCCAGGGAGCGGGGGGCTACACCTTC.

This rearrangement joins TRBV19 to TRBJ1-4; 7 nucleotides line up with TRBD1. The V and J ends lost 4 bases and 2 bases, in that order; junction bases with no gene match: 7. The CDR3 has 16 amino acids. From germline, CDR1 is LNHDA and CDR2 SQIVND (reference sequence). The DNA for the CDR3 is TGTGCCAGTAGTAGCTACGTACAGGGGACTAATGAAAAACTGTTTTTT. It codes for CASSSYVQGTNEKLFF.

The rearrangement uses TRBV14 and TRBJ2-4; 7 bases fit TRBD2. With V trimmed by 6 bases and J by 1 base, 9 bases remained unmatched. The CDR3 is made up of 16 amino acids. Germline values: CDR1 SGHDN, CDR2 FVKESK. The chain's CDR3 is CASSPRWRGAKNIQYF. DNA of the CDR3: TGTGCCAGCAGTCCCCGGTGGCGGGGGGCCAAAAACATTCAGTACTTC.

Here the CDR3 reads CASSHDRGRPLYYEQYF. The CDR3, as DNA: TGCGCCAGCAGCCACGACAGGGGAAGGCCCCTTTACTACGAGCAGTACTTC. The rearrangement joins TRBV4-1 to TRBJ2-7, with TRBD1 matching 8 bases. V was pared by 3 bases and J by 3 bases, with 13 bases of the junction left unmatched. This CDR3 is 17 amino acids long. The germline V gene has CDR1 MGHRA and CDR2 YSYEKL.

The V gene is TRBV29-1, the J gene TRBJ2-3, with 11 bases fitting TRBD2. From germline, CDR1 is SQVTM and CDR2 ANQGSEA. The length of the CDR3 is 16 residues. The ends lost 6 bases at V and 6 bases at J; junction bases unmatched: 14. The CDR3: CSVGVFSGRAGDTQYF. CDR3 bases: TGCAGCGTGGGCGTCTTTAGCGGGAGGGCTGGTGATACGCAGTATTTT.

The genes are TRBV19 and TRBJ1-6, with D uncertain. Germline V CDR1 and CDR2: LNHDA, SQIVND (reference sequence). V was pared by 7 bases and J by 1 base, with 14 bases between. The CDR3 totals 16 residues. Here the CDR3 reads CASTPLGGSYNSPLHF. CDR3 sequence (DNA): TGTGCCAGTACCCCCTTGGGAGGATCCTATAATTCACCCCTCCACTTT.

The J gene is TRBJ2-4, the V gene TRBV4-3; a weak D match, TRBD1 (6 bases). Germline V gene data show CDR1 as LGHNA and CDR2 as YSLEER. The germline V and J ends were trimmed by 2 bases and 3 bases, with 14 bases remaining between them. The CDR3 sequence is 16 residues long. As DNA, the CDR3 is TGCGCCAGCAGCCAAAGGCCAGGGGCTGGCAAAAACATTCAGTACTTC. This sequence encodes CASSQRPGAGKNIQYF.

The rearrangement joins TRBV5-1 to TRBJ1-2; D is possibly TRBD1 (6 bases). Germline CDR1 reads SGHRS; CDR2 reads YFSETQ. CDR3 size: 14 residues. V was trimmed by 7 bases and J by 4 bases, leaving 17 bases between them. Here the CDR3 DNA reads TGCGCCAGCGTCCTGACAGGCCTGGTCTATGGCTACACCTTC. This translates into CASVLTGLVYGYTF.

The rearrangement links TRBV30 to TRBJ1-5; TRBD1 aligns across 7 bases. Germline CDR1 reads GTSNPN; CDR2 reads SVGIG (reference sequence). The V segment lost 1 base and the J segment 7 bases; nucleotides outside the gene matches: 4. The CDR3 consists of 13 residues. The CDR3 DNA reads as TGTGCCTGGAGTGCACAGGGGAAACAGCCCCAGCATTTT. This gives the protein CAWSAQGKQPQHF. Combining the CDR3 with reference TRBV30 and TRBJ1-5 gives the whole variable domain SQTIHQWPATLVQPVGSPLSLECTVEGTSNPNLYWYRQAAGRGLQLLFYSVGIGQISSEVPQNLSASRPQDRQFILSSKKLLLSDSGFYLCAWSAQGKQPQHFGDGTRLSIL.

CDR3 sequence reads: CASSSQGLQETQYF. The CDR3 coding sequence is TGCGCCAGCAGCTCTCAGGGGTTACAAGAGACCCAGTACTTC. The chain combines TRBV5-1 with TRBJ2-5, with D possibly TRBD1 on 6 matching bases. With 3 bases removed from V and 2 bases from J, the gap between germline ends came to 11 bases. Germline V lookup: CDR1 SGHRS, CDR2 YFSETQ. The CDR3 consists of 14 residues.

The rearrangement links TRBV11-2 to TRBJ2-7; TRBD2 is a possible D gene (5 bases). Trimming shortened V by 5 bases and J by 2 bases, and 25 bases separated the two germline ends. CDR3 length: 18 amino acids. Per germline, CDR1 SGHAT and CDR2 FQNNGV. The CDR3 here is CASSPIRRKRESTYEQYF. CDR3 sequence (DNA): TGTGCCAGCAGCCCTATTAGGAGGAAAAGGGAGAGCACCTACGAGCAGTACTTC.

This clone was counted between two and nine times. The genes are TRBV7-9 and TRBJ1-2; D perhaps matches TRBD1 (5 bases). Trimming removed 0 bases at V and 4 bases at J, with 9 bases between. Germline CDR1 and CDR2: SEHNR and FQNEAQ (reference sequence). The CDR3 totals 14 residues. CDR3: CASSLAPTVYGYTF. DNA of the CDR3: TGTGCCAGCAGCTTAGCCCCGACAGTCTATGGCTACACCTTC.

This chain uses TRBV6-5 with TRBJ1-1; the match to TRBD1 covers 7 bases. In germline, CDR1 is MNHEY, CDR2 SVGAGI. CDR3 size: 13 residues. The V gene end was trimmed by 2 bases and the J gene end by 8 bases; junction bases not matched to a gene: 5. The CDR3 nucleotides read TGTGCCAGCAGTTACGACAGGGCGACGGAAGCTTTCTTT. Encoded protein: CASSYDRATEAFF.

V gene TRBV30 combines with J gene TRBJ2-4; TRBD1 aligns across 9 bases. Trimming cost V 2 bases and J 8 bases; bases outside gene matches: 7. The CDR3 extends over 14 amino acids. Germline CDR1 and CDR2: GTSNPN and SVGIG (reference sequence). The CDR3 DNA is TGTGCCTGGAGTCTAACAGGGGGCGAGGACATTCAGTACTTC. Protein sequence: CAWSLTGGEDIQYF.

This clone came up once. This chain links TRBV5-1 with TRBJ2-1, with 8 bases fitting TRBD2. This CDR3 comprises 15 residues. Germline CDR1 reads SGHRS; CDR2 reads YFSETQ. The ends lost 1 base at V and 7 bases at J; junction bases unmatched: 7. Written as DNA, the CDR3 is TGCGCCAGCAGCTTGAGTCTAGCGGGCCCTAATGAGCAGTTCTTC. Protein product: CASSLSLAGPNEQFF.

The chain uses TRBV7-8 and TRBJ2-1; 11 nucleotides line up with TRBD2. The CDR3 runs to 16 residues. Germline V gene sequence: CDR1 SGHVS, CDR2 FQNEAQ. The ends lost 6 bases at V and 1 base at J; junction bases unmatched: 5. This CDR3 is CASRLAGARSYNEQFF. In nucleotides, the CDR3 is TGTGCCAGCAGACTAGCGGGAGCAAGGTCCTACAATGAGCAGTTCTTC.

This clone has just one count. This chain uses TRBV27 with TRBJ1-2; D gene uncertain. This CDR3 comprises 15 residues. V was clipped by 0 bases and J by 1 base, with 9 bases between them. Germline V gene sequence: CDR1 MNHEY, CDR2 SMNVEV (reference sequence). The CDR3 DNA is TGTGCCAGCAGTTTATCATCGGGAAATAACTATGGCTACACCTTC. Translation: CASSLSSGNNYGYTF.

The chain recombines TRBV6-1 with TRBJ1-2; the match to TRBD1 covers 7 bases. CDR1 is MNHNS, CDR2 SASEGT, per germline. The CDR3 is 14 residues long. The V segment lost 9 bases and the J segment 4 bases; nucleotides outside the gene matches: 11. The CDR3 protein is CASYSIQGSYGYTF. CDR3 DNA sequence: TGTGCCAGTTACTCCATACAGGGGTCCTATGGCTACACCTTC.

The gene calls are TRBV18 and TRBJ1-2; D perhaps matches TRBD1 (5 bases). Germline-derived CDR1 and CDR2 are KGHSH and LQKENI. The CDR3 runs to 13 residues. Between the trimmed V and J ends, which lost 6 bases and 3 bases, there was a span of 11 bases. In nucleotides, the CDR3 is TGTGCCAGCTCCCCCGGGACTGACTATGGCTACACCTTC. Translation: CASSPGTDYGYTF.

The CDR3, as DNA: TGTGCCACCAACCCCGAAGCGGGAGTAGGGTACGAGCAGTACTTC. This encodes CATNPEAGVGYEQYF. This chain connects TRBV5-6 to TRBJ2-7; TRBD2 agrees at 8 bases. The V segment lost 9 bases and the J segment 4 bases; nucleotides outside the gene matches: 15. This CDR3 is 15 amino acids long. Germline V gene lookup returns CDR1 SGHDT and CDR2 YYEEEE.